Presented here are 14 T cell receptor beta chains from one specimen sequenced in a study of shared clonotypes between healthy human individuals. Repertoires were generated with immunoSEQ multiplex PCR, while TCRdb's copy carries only in-frame clones and drops some. The sample holds roughly 680,000 clones; approximately 77% are singletons and the top ten take roughly 1.8%. Sequencing was performed on memory CD4+ T cells sorted from blood. Subset of the sample: CD45RA-negative fraction. The receptors were gathered from a woman in her 30s in good health.

The rearrangement joins TRBV2 to TRBJ1-5; D gene uncertain. The CDR3 sequence is 14 residues long. Germline CDR1 SNHLY, CDR2 FYNNEI. V lost 4 bases and J lost 0, with 7 bases in between. The CDR3 DNA reads TGTGCCAGCAGTGGGTTCTATAGCAATCAGCCCCAGCATTTT. This sequence encodes CASSGFYSNQPQHF.

The rearrangement links TRBV5-1 to TRBJ2-2; 9 bases match TRBD1. This CDR3 has 15 amino acids. Looked up from germline, CDR1 is SGHRS and CDR2 is YFSETQ. V dropped 4 bases and J dropped 3; count of bases not matched to a gene: 4. The CDR3 bases are TGCGCCAGCAGCGAGTGGACAGGGGACACCGGGGAGCTGTTTTTT. This gives the protein CASSEWTGDTGELFF.

The chain employs TRBV11-2 and TRBJ2-5; no clear D. Trimming cost V 0 bases and J 0 bases, with 14 bases left between them. Looked up from germline, CDR1 is SGHAT and CDR2 is FQNNGV. There are 17 residues in the CDR3. CDR3 in DNA: TGTGCCAGCAGCTTAGATCTTTCCGGCTCGAACCAAGAGACCCAGTACTTC. This gives the protein CASSLDLSGSNQETQYF.

V usage is TRBV28 and J usage is TRBJ1-1; 7 bases fit TRBD1. Germline assignment: CDR1 MDHEN and CDR2 SYDVKM. The CDR3 has 15 residues. Germline trimming cut 4 bases from V and 1 base from J; bases unmatched to any gene: 6. The CDR3 here is CASSSTGAGNTEAFF. CDR3 DNA sequence: TGTGCCAGCAGTTCCACAGGGGCGGGGAACACTGAAGCTTTCTTT.

This clone was detected many times. This chain uses TRBV5-4 with TRBJ1-1; the D gene is possibly TRBD1 (5 bases). This CDR3 comprises 14 residues. V lost 3 bases and J 1 base, leaving 10 bases between the germline ends. Germline loops: CDR1 SGHNT, CDR2 YYREEE (reference sequence). CDR3 protein: CASSWPGGNTEAFF. CDR3 in DNA: TGTGCCAGCAGCTGGCCGGGGGGGAACACTGAAGCTTTCTTT.

This chain uses TRBV16 with TRBJ2-1; perhaps TRBD2 as D (5 bases). The germline V and J ends were trimmed by 1 base and 5 bases, with 12 bases remaining between them. This CDR3 region has 15 residues. Germline values: CDR1 KGHSY, CDR2 FQNENV. CDR3 sequence reads: CASSQFLPSHNEQFF. CDR3 DNA: TGTGCCAGCAGCCAATTCTTGCCTAGCCACAATGAGCAGTTCTTC.

The genes are TRBV28 and TRBJ2-7, with TRBD1 matching over 7 bases. The J segment lost 5 bases and the V segment lost 8 bases, leaving 12 bases of the junction unmatched. Germline V lookup: CDR1 MDHEN, CDR2 SYDVKM. This CDR3 has 14 residues. The CDR3 DNA reads as TGTGCCAGCGTACTCTCGGGACAGCTCAACGAGCAGTACTTC. It yields the protein CASVLSGQLNEQYF.

This rearrangement joins TRBV19 to TRBJ1-5; weak D call: TRBD1 (5 bases). Germline CDR1 and CDR2: LNHDA and SQIVND (reference sequence). The length of the CDR3 is 16 residues. The V end was cut by 3 bases, the J end by 1 base, with 13 bases between. CDR3 in amino acids: CASSIISGGSNQPQHF. CDR3 sequence (DNA): TGTGCCAGTAGTATCATCTCGGGGGGGAGCAATCAGCCCCAGCATTTT.

The chain carries TRBV19 and TRBJ2-1; 12 bases are a match to TRBD2. Germline values: CDR1 LNHDA, CDR2 SQIVND (reference sequence). The CDR3 runs to 17 residues. The J segment lost 4 bases and the V segment lost 8 bases, leaving 12 bases of the junction unmatched. CDR3 sequence (DNA): TGTGCCAGTCGGCGACCGACTAGCGGGAGAGAATACAATGAGCAGTTCTTC. Its translation: CASRRPTSGREYNEQFF.

The V gene is TRBV28, the J gene TRBJ2-5; no firm D call. Germline V lookup: CDR1 MDHEN, CDR2 SYDVKM. V dropped 1 base and J dropped 7 bases, with 10 bases sitting between them. This CDR3 spans 13 amino acids. CDR3 in DNA: TGTGCCAGCAGTTTATCGTCCGTGGTGACCCAGTACTTC. This sequence encodes CASSLSSVVTQYF.

This clone has ten or more counts. The chain uses TRBV7-8 and TRBJ2-1; D call uncertain. This CDR3 is 12 amino acids long. Trimming removed 6 bases from V and 6 bases from J, with 9 bases in between. Germline V CDR1 and CDR2: SGHVS, FQNEAQ. The CDR3 protein is CASSGQGNEQFF. The CDR3 bases are TGTGCCAGCAGTGGGCAAGGCAATGAGCAGTTCTTC. Supplemented by reference TRBV7-8 and TRBJ2-1, the full variable domain reads GAGVSQSPRYKVAKRGQDVALRCDPISGHVSLFWYQQALGQGPEFLTYFQNEAQLDKSGLPSDRFFAERPEGSVSTLKIQRTQQEDSAVYLCASSGQGNEQFFGPGTRLTVL.

This chain links TRBV25-1 with TRBJ2-3, with unresolved D. Germline V gene data show CDR1 as MGHDK and CDR2 as SYGVNS. V lost 6 bases and J 4 bases, leaving 20 bases between the germline ends. The CDR3 contains 16 residues. In DNA, the CDR3 is TGTGCCAGCAGGGCTGGTAGCACCGGACGGTCAGATACGCAGTATTTT. Amino acid sequence: CASRAGSTGRSDTQYF.

The V and J genes are TRBV10-3 and TRBJ2-7; 8 nucleotides agree with TRBD1. Germline CDR1 reads ENHRY; CDR2 reads SYGVKD. CDR3 length: 14 amino acids. The J segment lost 4 bases and the V segment lost 8 bases, leaving 10 bases of the junction unmatched. CDR3 amino acids: CAICSGGASYEQYF. As DNA, the CDR3 is TGTGCCATCTGCTCAGGGGGCGCATCTTACGAGCAGTACTTC.

V is TRBV10-3 and J is TRBJ2-7; 8 nucleotides match TRBD1. The CDR3 length is 14 residues. Trimming cost V 6 bases and J 5 bases; bases outside gene matches: 9. The germline gives CDR1 ENHRY, CDR2 SYGVKD. The CDR3 sequence is CAIRLRSTGDEQYF. In nucleotides, the CDR3 is TGTGCCATCAGGTTGAGATCGACAGGGGACGAGCAGTACTTC.